The rows below give T cell receptor beta chains drawn from one sample of a study of T-cell memory formation after mild COVID-19. TCRdb called the 5' RACE reads again in MiXCR, with one record for every CDR3 protein. Found here are some 440,000 distinct CDR3 sequences, around 25% of them singletons; the top ten hold about an eighth. Source material: PBMCs or a T cell subset sorted from them (not recorded which). These receptors were obtained from an adult woman who had mild COVID-19 (a few samples of this study predate the infection). Cell type and time point are not known. The CDR3 runs from the conserved cysteine through the conserved F or W. A D gene is named only where the DNA matches it firmly. Clone size appears in some rows only: once, few, many, or a class for an expanded clone.

>TRBJ2-6|NA|few|TRBV12-3/TRBV12-4
CASSLSDSGANVLTF
TGTGCCAGCAGTCTCTCAGACTCTGGGGCCAACGTCCTGACTTTC
>TRBJ2-3|NA|few|TRBV24-1
CATSEVRGTDTQYF
TGTGCCACCAGTGAAGTCCGAGGCACAGATACGCAGTATTTT
>TRBJ2-7|TRBD1|NA|TRBV30
CAWSPGGTYEQYF
TGTGCCTGGAGTCCAGGGGGCACCTACGAGCAGTACTTC
>TRBJ2-7|NA|NA|TRBV7-2
CASSLGFIQAWNYEQYF
TGTGCCAGCAGCTTAGGCTTTATACAGGCTTGGAACTACGAGCAGTACTTC
>TRBJ2-1|NA|NA|TRBV4-2
CASSQDVSSAYNEQFF
TGTGCCAGCAGCCAAGACGTAAGCTCCGCCTACAATGAGCAGTTCTTC
>TRBJ2-1|NA|NA|TRBV29-1
CSVEDLAGPYNEQFF
TGCAGCGTTGAAGATTTGGCAGGTCCCTACAATGAGCAGTTCTTC
>TRBJ2-3|NA|NA|TRBV5-1
CASSPQTGASTDTQYF
TGCGCCAGCAGCCCCCAGACAGGAGCATCCACAGATACGCAGTATTTT
>TRBJ2-1|NA|few|TRBV7-6
CASSLQWEFYNEQFF
TGTGCCAGCAGCTTACAGTGGGAGTTCTACAATGAGCAGTTCTTC
>TRBJ2-1|NA|few|TRBV7-9
CASSLGGINNEQFF
TGTGCCAGCAGCTTGGGCGGGATTAACAATGAGCAGTTCTTC
>TRBJ2-7|NA|few|TRBV20-1
CSARDRLMNEQYF
TGCAGTGCTAGAGATCGGCTGATGAACGAGCAGTACTTC
>TRBJ2-5|NA|NA|TRBV6-5
CASNGRGQETQYF
TGTGCCAGCAACGGGCGGGGTCAAGAGACCCAGTACTTC
>TRBJ2-7|NA|few|TRBV20-1
CSCHPGGYEQYF
TGCAGTTGCCATCCAGGAGGTTACGAGCAGTACTTC
>TRBJ2-3|TRBD1|NA|TRBV24-1
CATSTQGQGRNTQYF
TGTGCCACCAGTACCCAAGGACAGGGTCGAAATACGCAGTATTTT
>TRBJ1-1|TRBD1|NA|TRBV7-3
CASSPGGAVAFF
TGTGCCAGCAGCCCAGGGGGGGCCGTTGCTTTCTTT
>TRBJ2-7|NA|NA|TRBV5-1
CASSLQKGNYEQYF
TGCGCCAGCAGCTTGCAGAAGGGCAACTACGAGCAGTACTTC
>TRBJ2-3|TRBD1|NA|TRBV24-1
CATSAPGDRADLFADTQYF
TGTGCCACCAGTGCCCCCGGGGACAGGGCTGATCTTTTCGCAGATACGCAGTATTTT
>TRBJ1-1|NA|NA|TRBV5-1
CASSSAYFLNTEAFF
TGCGCCAGCAGCTCGGCCTATTTCTTGAACACTGAAGCTTTCTTT
>TRBJ1-4|NA|few|TRBV24-1
CATSDSRTDANEKLFF
TGTGCCACCAGTGATTCCAGGACGGATGCTAATGAAAAACTGTTTTTT
>TRBJ2-2|NA|NA|TRBV18
CASSPSSGTGELFF
TGTGCCAGCTCACCCAGTAGTGGCACCGGGGAGCTGTTTTTT
>TRBJ2-2|TRBD2|NA|TRBV9
CASSAPGGKNTGELFF
TGTGCCAGCAGCGCCCCGGGAGGGAAGAACACCGGGGAGCTGTTTTTT
>TRBJ2-2|NA|NA|TRBV5-5
CASSPPGTNTGELFF
TGTGCCAGCAGCCCCCCGGGGACGAACACCGGGGAGCTGTTTTTT